These T cell receptor beta chains were read from a single sample in a study of CD8 T cells in Susac syndrome. Each CDR3 protein gets one entry after TCRdb re-called the immunoSEQ multiplex PCR reads with MiXCR. The table records around 120,000 distinct CDR3 sequences, about 95% of them present only once. The sequenced sample consisted of CD4+ T cells from PBMCs. These receptors originate from a human donor with multiple sclerosis. The CDR3 runs from the conserved cysteine through the conserved F or W. D genes are given only for firm matches. Clone size appears in some rows only: once, few, many, or a class for an expanded clone.

j_gene | d_gene | len | v_gene | abundance | CDR3nt | CDR3aa
TRBJ2-5 | TRBD2 | 17 | TRBV19 | NA | TGTGCCAGTAGTATTGGGACTAGCGGGGGAAGGAGAGAGACCCAGTACTTC | CASSIGTSGGRRETQYF
TRBJ1-2 | NA | 13 | TRBV5-1 | NA | TGCGCCAGCAGCGCCTCAAACCCGTATGGCTACACCTTC | CASSASNPYGYTF
TRBJ1-2 | TRBD1 | 14 | TRBV19 | NA | TGTGCCAGTACGGAGACAGGGTGGGGATATGGCTACACCTTC | CASTETGWGYGYTF
TRBJ1-4 | NA | 13 | TRBV18 | NA | TGTGCCAGCTCACCACCGGGGACCGTCAAACTGTTTTTT | CASSPPGTVKLFF
TRBJ1-5 | NA | 14 | TRBV7-2 | NA | TGTGCCAGCAGCCTGACAGGTATTAATCAGCCCCAGCATTTT | CASSLTGINQPQHF
TRBJ1-1 | NA | 15 | TRBV10-2 | NA | TGCGCCAGCACGAGCAGAGCCGATACGAACACTGAAGCTTTCTTT | CASTSRADTNTEAFF
TRBJ1-5 | TRBD1 | 14 | TRBV20-1 | NA | TGCAGTGCGTCCGGGACAGTCGGGAATCAGCCCCAGCATTTT | CSASGTVGNQPQHF
TRBJ1-2 | NA | 16 | TRBV20-1 | NA | TGCAGTGCTAGAGCCCCCAGTGGGGGAAGATCGGGTGGCTACACCTTC | CSARAPSGGRSGGYTF
TRBJ1-2 | NA | 16 | TRBV19 | once | TGTGCCAGTAGTATCTACGGGACCAGGGATCAGCATGGCTACACCTTC | CASSIYGTRDQHGYTF
TRBJ2-7 | NA | 11 | TRBV6-6 | NA | TGTGCCAGCAGTCAGACCAACGAGCAGTACTTC | CASSQTNEQYF
TRBJ1-2 | NA | 13 | TRBV5-6 | NA | TGTGCCAGCACCCCCCCGGGAGCTAAGGGCTACACCTTC | CASTPPGAKGYTF
TRBJ2-7 | NA | 14 | TRBV5-1 | NA | TGCGCCAGCAGCCCTGCAGGGAGCTCCTACGAGCAGTACTTC | CASSPAGSSYEQYF
TRBJ2-6 | NA | 15 | TRBV7-8 | NA | TGTGCCAGCAGCTTCGAGGGGTCCGGGGCCAACGTCCTGACTTTC | CASSFEGSGANVLTF
TRBJ1-5 | NA | 13 | TRBV10-3 | NA | TGTGCCATCACGGCGTATAGCAATCAGCCCCAGCATTTT | CAITAYSNQPQHF
TRBJ2-1 | TRBD2 | 14 | TRBV2 | NA | TGTGCCAGCAGGCGAGCGGGGCCCTACAATGAGCAGTTCTTC | CASRRAGPYNEQFF
TRBJ1-2 | NA | 14 | TRBV2 | NA | TGTGCCAGCAGTGACAAGACAGTGAACTATGGCTACACCTTC | CASSDKTVNYGYTF
TRBJ2-3 | TRBD2 | 15 | TRBV15 | NA | TGTGCCACCAGCGTCCCGGCGGGAGGTGCACATACGCAGTATTTT | CATSVPAGGAHTQYF
TRBJ2-2 | NA | 15 | TRBV18 | NA | TGTGCCAGCTCCCTGATTCCTGCAGGAACCGGGGAGCTGTTTTTT | CASSLIPAGTGELFF
TRBJ1-5 | NA | 12 | TRBV29-1 | once | TGCAGCGTTGGGGAGTACAATCAGCCCCAGCATTTT | CSVGEYNQPQHF
TRBJ1-1 | NA | 11 | TRBV29-1 | NA | TGCAGCGCCATTAATCAGGGTGGAGCTTTCTTT | CSAINQGGAFF
TRBJ2-5 | NA | 13 | TRBV6-2/TRBV6-3 | NA | TGTGCCAGCACTCGGGGGAGCCGGGAGACCCAGTACTTC | CASTRGSRETQYF